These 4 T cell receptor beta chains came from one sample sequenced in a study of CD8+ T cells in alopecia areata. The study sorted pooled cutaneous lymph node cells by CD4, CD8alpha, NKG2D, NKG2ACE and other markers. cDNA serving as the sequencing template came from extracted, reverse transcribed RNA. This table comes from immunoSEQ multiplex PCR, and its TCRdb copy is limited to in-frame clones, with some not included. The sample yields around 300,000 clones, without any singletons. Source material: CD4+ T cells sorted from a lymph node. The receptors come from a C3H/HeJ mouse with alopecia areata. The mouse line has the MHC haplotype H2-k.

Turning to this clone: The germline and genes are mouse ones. CDR3 loop: CASSEGQGGEVFF. Incomplete CDR3 DNA: TGTGCCAGCAGTGAGGGACAGGGAGGA. This chain uses TRBV13-3 with TRBJ1-1, with TRBD1 matching 9 bases. The read is 4 residues too short to cover the CDR3 end, so that end is filled in from the germline J gene. This CDR3 comprises 13 residues. Germline-derived CDR1 and CDR2 are NNHDY and SYVADS.

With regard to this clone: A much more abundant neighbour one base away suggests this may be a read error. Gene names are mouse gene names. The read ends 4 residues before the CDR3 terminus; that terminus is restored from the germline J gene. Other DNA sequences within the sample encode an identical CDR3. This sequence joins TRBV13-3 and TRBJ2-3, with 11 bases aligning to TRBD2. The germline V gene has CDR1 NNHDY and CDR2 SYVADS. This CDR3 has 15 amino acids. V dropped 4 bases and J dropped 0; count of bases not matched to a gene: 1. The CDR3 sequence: CASSRTGGSAETLYF. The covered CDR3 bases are TGTGCCAGCAGTCGGACTGGGGGGAGTGCAGAA.

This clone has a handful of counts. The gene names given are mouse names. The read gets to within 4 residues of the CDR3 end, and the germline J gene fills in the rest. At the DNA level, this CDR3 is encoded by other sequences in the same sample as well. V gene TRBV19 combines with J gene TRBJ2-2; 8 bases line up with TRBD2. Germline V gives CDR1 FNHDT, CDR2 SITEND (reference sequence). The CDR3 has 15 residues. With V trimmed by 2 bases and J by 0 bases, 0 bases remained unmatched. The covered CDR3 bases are TGTGCCAGCAGTATCTGGGGGGCAAACACCGGG. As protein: CASSIWGANTG. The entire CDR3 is CASSIWGANTGQLYF. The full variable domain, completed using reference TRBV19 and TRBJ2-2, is GGIITQTPKFLIGQEGQKLTLKCQQNFNHDTMYWYRQDSGKGLRLIYYSITENDLQKGDLSEGYDASREKKSSFSLTVTSAQKNEMAVFLCASSIWGANTGQLYFGEGSKLTVL.

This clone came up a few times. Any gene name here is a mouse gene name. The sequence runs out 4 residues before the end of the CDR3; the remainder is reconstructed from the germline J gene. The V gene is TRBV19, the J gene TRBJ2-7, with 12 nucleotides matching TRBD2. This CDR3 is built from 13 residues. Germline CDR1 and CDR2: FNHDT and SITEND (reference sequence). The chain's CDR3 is CASSGDWGDEQYF. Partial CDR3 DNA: TGTGCCAGCAGTGGGGACTGGGGGGAT.